These 27 T cell receptor beta chains originate from one sample sequenced in a study of blood T cell repertoires in COVID-19. Sequenced by immunoSEQ multiplex PCR; TCRdb stores in-frame clones only, minus some. The sample contains about 200,000 clones, about 86% of which appear only once. The sequenced material came from PBMCs or T cells enriched from blood (not recorded which). Receptor source: a woman aged 40 to 50 with acute COVID-19.

As concerns this clone: In the same sample, other DNA sequences code for this CDR3. The rearrangement uses TRBV6-5 and TRBJ2-7; the D is unclear. The CDR3 consists of 11 residues. V shed 6 bases and J shed 0 bases, with 3 bases lying between them. CDR1 MNHEY and CDR2 SVGAGI come from the germline V gene. The CDR3: CASRSSYEQYF. CDR3 nucleotides: TGTGCCAGCAGGAGCTCCTACGAGCAGTACTTC.

The chain carries TRBV4-2 and TRBJ1-5; unclear D gene. Trimming cost V 1 base and J 0 bases, with 13 bases left between them. CDR3 length: 17 residues. Germline CDR1 reads LGHNA; CDR2 reads YNFKEQ. CDR3 region: CASSQADRRDSNQPQHF. CDR3 nucleotides: TGTGCCAGCAGCCAAGCCGACCGACGGGATAGCAATCAGCCCCAGCATTTT.

The chain links TRBV6-5 to TRBJ1-2; D is perhaps TRBD1 (6 bases). Germline V gives CDR1 MNHEY, CDR2 SVGAGI. This CDR3 comprises 13 residues. Trimming removed 5 bases at V and 7 bases at J, with 14 bases between. CDR3 protein: CASSRFRGRGYTF. The CDR3, as DNA: TGTGCCAGCAGTCGCTTCAGGGGACGTGGCTACACCTTC.

The rearrangement uses TRBV27 and TRBJ2-1; 7 nucleotides agree with TRBD2. CDR3 size: 15 residues. The V and J ends lost 2 bases and 7 bases, in that order; junction bases with no gene match: 8. CDR1 is MNHEY, CDR2 SMNVEV, per germline (reference sequence). The DNA of the CDR3 is TGTGCCAGCAGTTTAGGCGGGAGAGTAGCGAATGAGCAGTTCTTC. Its protein is CASSLGGRVANEQFF.

The V call is TRBV30, the J call TRBJ1-2, with D possibly TRBD1 on 6 matching bases. This CDR3 spans 12 amino acids. Trimming cost V 0 bases and J 9 bases, with 11 bases left between them. Germline V gene data show CDR1 as GTSNPN and CDR2 as SVGIG (reference sequence). CDR3 protein: CAWSVLGASYTF. For the CDR3, the DNA is TGTGCCTGGAGTGTACTGGGGGCAAGCTACACCTTC.

The rearrangement joins TRBV19 to TRBJ2-7, with D tentatively TRBD1 (6 bases). The CDR3 is made up of 14 amino acids. V gave up 5 bases and J gave up 2 bases, with 13 bases separating them. Germline CDR1 LNHDA, CDR2 SQIVND (reference sequence). CDR3: CASSPGTPTYEQYF. DNA of the CDR3: TGTGCCAGTAGTCCCGGGACACCTACCTACGAGCAGTACTTC.

The chain couples TRBV28 to TRBJ2-1, with unresolved D. CDR1 MDHEN and CDR2 SYDVKM come from the germline V gene. The CDR3 is 13 residues long. The ends were cut back, 6 bases at V and 7 bases at J, with 13 bases in the middle. CDR3 protein: CASSPLFRNEQFF. DNA for the CDR3: TGTGCCAGCAGCCCCCTGTTTCGTAATGAGCAGTTCTTC.

This clone was observed a handful of times. The V gene is TRBV5-6, the J gene TRBJ1-1, with D perhaps matching TRBD1 (5 bases). Trimming left V 1 base short and J 0 bases short, with 13 bases between. The CDR3 is made up of 16 amino acids. CDR1 is SGHDT and CDR2 is YYEEEE in the germline V gene. CDR3 nucleotide sequence: TGTGCCAGCAGCTTGCGTGGCGGGGCGCTGAACACTGAAGCTTTCTTT. The encoded protein is CASSLRGGALNTEAFF.

The chain recombines TRBV29-1 with TRBJ1-2; D not certain. Germline CDR1 reads SQVTM; CDR2 reads ANQGSEA. V gave up 6 bases and J gave up 3 bases, with 14 bases separating them. The CDR3 covers 13 residues. The CDR3 is CSVRESLYYGYTF. CDR3 in DNA: TGCAGCGTCCGGGAATCGTTATACTATGGCTACACCTTC.

This clone occurred once. The chain is built from TRBV3-1 (or the pseudogene TRBV3-2) and TRBJ2-3, with TRBD2 as a possible D gene (5 bases). The CDR3 spans 15 residues. Germline V gene sequence: CDR1 LGHDT, CDR2 YNNKEL (reference sequence). The ends were cut back, 4 bases at V and 1 base at J, with 12 bases in the middle. In nucleotides, the CDR3 is TGTGCCAGCAGCCGGACTCCTGGAGGCACAGATACGCAGTATTTT. As protein: CASSRTPGGTDTQYF.

This chain uses TRBV28 with TRBJ2-7; 8 bases map to TRBD2. CDR1 and CDR2 (germline): MDHEN, SYDVKM. CDR3 length: 15 residues. Trimming cost V 6 bases and J 3 bases; bases outside gene matches: 10. CDR3 bases: TGTGCCAGCAGCCCCCCGGGAGGGAGCGGCTACGAGCAGTACTTC. Amino acids: CASSPPGGSGYEQYF.

The chain employs TRBV10-3 and TRBJ2-7; a weak D match, TRBD2 (5 bases). The CDR3 is made up of 13 amino acids. Germline CDR1 reads ENHRY; CDR2 reads SYGVKD. V was cut by 6 bases and J by 3 bases, with 12 bases left in between. In DNA form, the CDR3 reads TGTGCCATCAGGGACTCCCAGAACTACGAGCAGTACTTC. Protein sequence: CAIRDSQNYEQYF.

The genes are TRBV7-3 and TRBJ1-2; possible D gene TRBD1, 6 bases. V lost 1 base, J lost 6 bases, and 9 bases lay in between. This CDR3 has 13 residues. Germline V gene data show CDR1 as SGHTA and CDR2 as FQGTGA. The CDR3 is CASSLRPGDGYTF. The CDR3 DNA sequence: TGTGCCAGCAGCTTAAGGCCAGGGGATGGCTACACCTTC.

Only a few counts were recorded for this clone. The chain is built from TRBV6-2 or TRBV6-3 and TRBJ2-2; a possible D gene is TRBD2 (5 bases). Germline assignment: CDR1 MNHEY and CDR2 SVGEGT. The CDR3 consists of 15 residues. Trimming removed 2 bases from V and 6 bases from J, with 13 bases in between. DNA of the CDR3: TGTGCCAGCAGTTACGCGGCTGAGGGAGCCGGGGAGCTGTTTTTT. This encodes CASSYAAEGAGELFF.

In DNA, the CDR3 is TGTGCCAGCAGCTTAAACCTAGCGAAAAATGAGCAGTTCTTC. Translated, it gives CASSLNLAKNEQFF. V usage is TRBV7-3 and J usage is TRBJ2-1; TRBD2 might be the D (6 bases). Germline V gene sequence: CDR1 SGHTA, CDR2 FQGTGA. CDR3 size: 14 residues. V gave up 1 base and J gave up 7 bases, with 11 bases separating them.

V gene TRBV19 combines with J gene TRBJ1-5; D is possibly TRBD1 (5 bases). The CDR3 totals 16 residues. CDR1 and CDR2 from the germline V gene are LNHDA and SQIVND (reference sequence). V gave up 3 bases and J gave up 4 bases, with 16 bases separating them. The CDR3 loop reads CASSILIWDYNQPQHF. CDR3 DNA: TGTGCCAGTAGTATCCTCATATGGGACTATAATCAGCCCCAGCATTTT.

This clone occurred once. The gene calls are TRBV7-9 and TRBJ1-5; D gene unclear. Germline-derived CDR1 and CDR2 are SEHNR and FQNEAQ (reference sequence). V lost 2 bases to trimming and J lost 7 bases, with 6 bases between them. The length of the CDR3 is 12 residues. The CDR3 loop reads CASSLMRQPQHF. The CDR3 nucleotides read TGTGCCAGCAGCTTAATGCGGCAGCCCCAGCATTTT.

A few counts support this clone. The chain has TRBV11-2 and TRBJ2-3; D not resolved. Germline CDR1 SGHAT, CDR2 FQNNGV. Deletions cut 4 bases from V and 1 base from J, with 9 bases between. This CDR3 contains 14 residues. CDR3 in amino acids: CASSSSLGTDTQYF. The CDR3 DNA sequence: TGTGCCAGCAGCTCGAGTTTAGGCACAGATACGCAGTATTTT.

The CDR3, as DNA: TGTGCCAGCAGCGTAGTTACTAGCGGGAAATTAAGGCGATCGGTAGATACGCAGTATTTT. It is translated as CASSVVTSGKLRRSVDTQYF. The chain employs TRBV9 and TRBJ2-3, with 10 bases lining up with TRBD2. The germline V gene encodes CDR1 SGDLS and CDR2 YYNGEE. The ends lost 0 bases at V and 5 bases at J; junction bases unmatched: 18. The CDR3 is 20 residues long.

The V gene is TRBV14, the J gene TRBJ1-6, with 7 bases lining up with TRBD1. CDR3 length: 13 amino acids. V lost 4 bases and J lost 13; bases outside the gene matches: 7. Per the germline V gene, CDR1 is SGHDN and CDR2 is FVKESK. CDR3 sequence reads: CASSLQDRAPLHF. CDR3 coding DNA: TGTGCCAGCAGCCTCCAAGACAGGGCCCCCCTCCACTTT.

V gene TRBV27 combines with J gene TRBJ2-3, with a possible D match to TRBD1 (6 bases). The CDR3 totals 17 residues. Trimming removed 1 base at V and 2 bases at J, with 16 bases between. Germline-derived CDR1 and CDR2 are MNHEY and SMNVEV (reference sequence). CDR3 bases: TGTGCCAGCAGTTTATATGCCCAGGGGCCAATCACAGATACGCAGTATTTT. Amino acids: CASSLYAQGPITDTQYF.

In its sample, this clone was seen a few times. CDR3 in DNA: TGTGCCAGCAGCGTAGCTCCAGGACTAGCAGGCTCAGATACGCAGTATTTT. It encodes CASSVAPGLAGSDTQYF. This rearrangement joins TRBV9 to TRBJ2-3; 8 bases line up with TRBD2. CDR3 length: 17 amino acids. Losses at the gene ends were 0 bases for V and 4 bases for J; bases not matched to a gene: 10. Looked up from germline, CDR1 is SGDLS and CDR2 is YYNGEE. The full variable domain, its missing parts supplied by reference TRBV9 and TRBJ2-3, is DSGVTQTPKHLITATGQRVTLRCSPRSGDLSVYWYQQSLDQGLQFLIQYYNGEERAKGNILERFSAQQFPDLHSELNLSSLELGDSALYFCASSVAPGLAGSDTQYFGPGTRLTVL.

The chain combines TRBV12-3 or TRBV12-4 with TRBJ2-7; possibly TRBD1 for D (5 bases). This CDR3 comprises 13 residues. Deletions cut 6 bases from V and 6 bases from J, with 15 bases between. The CDR3 sequence: CASRRVQGGEQYF. The CDR3 coding sequence is TGTGCCAGCAGACGGGTCCAGGGTGGCGAGCAGTACTTC.

This sequence joins TRBV27 and TRBJ1-3, with no clear D. Trimming removed 5 bases at V and 0 bases at J, with 14 bases between. The CDR3 is 16 amino acids. The germline V gene has CDR1 MNHEY and CDR2 SMNVEV (reference sequence). DNA for the CDR3: TGTGCCAGCAGTCCGAGACACCTGAACTCTGGAAACACCATATATTTT. Its translation: CASSPRHLNSGNTIYF.

The chain joins TRBV18 to TRBJ2-2, with D perhaps matching TRBD2 (7 bases). Germline V gene sequence: CDR1 KGHSH, CDR2 LQKENI. CDR3 size: 16 residues. Trimming stripped 6 bases from V and 6 bases from J, with 20 bases between. The CDR3 bases are TGTGCCAGCTCCCCCATGGGGGGGGCTCTTCCCGGGGAGCTGTTTTTT. Its protein product is CASSPMGGALPGELFF.

This clone was picked up a small number of times. The J gene is TRBJ2-2, the V gene TRBV7-2; D might be TRBD2 (5 bases). The CDR3 totals 14 residues. Per the germline V gene, CDR1 is SGHTA and CDR2 is FQGNSA. Trimming left V 6 bases short and J 6 bases short, with 14 bases between. The CDR3 region is CASSPTSSSGELFF. CDR3 DNA sequence: TGTGCCAGCAGTCCAACGTCTAGCTCCGGGGAGCTGTTTTTT.

The chain couples TRBV28 to TRBJ2-5; 11 bases match TRBD1. The germline V gene encodes CDR1 MDHEN and CDR2 SYDVKM. V was pared by 5 bases and J by 5 bases, with 7 bases of the junction left unmatched. The CDR3 runs 15 residues. This CDR3 is CASSRLGQGAETQYF. In DNA form, the CDR3 reads TGTGCCAGCAGTCGCCTTGGACAGGGGGCCGAGACCCAGTACTTC. The full variable domain, rest sourced from reference TRBV28 and TRBJ2-5, is DVKVTQSSRYLVKRTGEKVFLECVQDMDHENMFWYRQDPGLGLRLIYFSYDVKMKEKGDIPEGYSVSREKKERFSLILESASTNQTSMYLCASSRLGQGAETQYFGPGTRLLVL.